Below, 22 T cell receptor beta chains from the same sample are listed, as sequenced in a study. Using its own MiXCR run on the 5' RACE reads, TCRdb lists one record per CDR3 protein. The table includes tens of thousands of distinct CDR3 sequences, under 25% detected once. The material sequenced was memory CD4+ T cells sorted from a lymph node. As to subset: memory CD4+ T cells, CD4+CD45RO+CD25-. These receptors originate from a female donor with breast cancer.

This chain links TRBV6-1 with TRBJ1-3, with D perhaps matching TRBD1 (6 bases). In germline, CDR1 is MNHNS, CDR2 SASEGT. This CDR3 region has 16 residues. Trimming pared 4 bases from V and 0 bases from J, leaving 13 bases between. CDR3 coding DNA: TGTGCCAGCAGTGTAGACAGGCCCTCCTCTGGAAACACCATATATTTT. Translated, it gives CASSVDRPSSGNTIYF.

This clonotype was counted only a few times. CDR3: CSVEEEGGSGYTF. The CDR3, as DNA: TGCAGCGTTGAAGAGGAAGGGGGCTCTGGCTACACCTTC. V gene TRBV29-1 combines with J gene TRBJ1-2; 7 bases match TRBD1. V lost 0 bases, J lost 7 bases, and 5 bases stayed unmatched. The CDR3 is 13 residues long. CDR1 SQVTM and CDR2 ANQGSEA come from the germline V gene.

About this clonotype: Since the CDR3 does not end with the conserved phenylalanine or tryptophan, this likely comes from a read error. The rearrangement links TRBV20-1 to TRBJ1-6; D gene uncertain. Germline V gives CDR1 DFQATT, CDR2 SNEGSKA (reference sequence). The CDR3 has 16 residues. CDR3 amino acids: CSARDNAGSYNSPLHL. For the CDR3, the DNA is TGCAGTGCTAGAGATAACGCGGGGTCCTATAATTCACCTCTCCACCTT.

The sample holds a few counts of this clonotype. The chain joins TRBV4-1 to TRBJ2-5; TRBD1 aligns across 12 bases. Germline assignment: CDR1 MGHRA and CDR2 YSYEKL. After removal of 4 bases from V and 5 bases from J, the junction contained 5 bases not matched to a gene. This CDR3 comprises 15 residues. The CDR3 DNA reads TGCGCCAGCAGCCCTTGGGACAGGGGGCGGGAGACCCAGTACTTC. Encoded protein: CASSPWDRGRETQYF.

This chain joins TRBV21-1 and TRBJ2-2; the table's D call of TRBD1 was not tested on the DNA. TRBV21-1 is a pseudogene segment. The CDR3 has 17 residues. CDR3 bases: TGTGCCAGCAGCAAAGTCAAGAAGGGGGCGCGAACCGGGGAGCTGTTTTTT. Its protein product is CASSKVKKGARTGELFF.

This chain joins TRBV5-6 and TRBJ2-5, with D perhaps TRBD1 (6 bases). This CDR3 spans 13 amino acids. Trimming left V 4 bases short and J 7 bases short, with 14 bases between. CDR1 and CDR2 (germline): SGHDT, YYEEEE. The CDR3 region is CASSPGHGGTQYF. The CDR3 bases are TGTGCCAGCAGCCCGGGACATGGGGGGACCCAGTACTTC.

In its sample, this clonotype was seen many times. The rearrangement links TRBV20-1 to TRBJ2-3; 7 bases align to TRBD2. The CDR3 spans 10 residues. Trimming removed 6 bases from V and 13 bases from J; junction bases left unmatched: 7. Germline V gene sequence: CDR1 DFQATT, CDR2 SNEGSKA (reference sequence). The CDR3: CSASLAGEYF. The CDR3 DNA is TGCAGTGCAAGCTTGGCGGGGGAGTATTTT.

As concerns this clonotype: Germline is not matched at one junction end, which may reflect a read error. The rearrangement uses TRBV5-1 and TRBJ1-4; TRBD1 might be the D (5 bases). This CDR3 contains 15 residues. Germline assignment: CDR1 SGHRS and CDR2 YFSETQ. The DNA for the CDR3 is TGCGCCGGCAGCCAGGAGACTGGGACTAATGAAAGACTGTTTTTT. Its protein is CAGSQETGTNERLFF.

This clonotype was seen ten or more times. The V call is TRBV6-2 or TRBV6-3, the J call TRBJ2-2; tentatively, D is TRBD2 (5 bases). CDR1 is MNHEY and CDR2 is SVGEGT in the germline V gene. The V gene lost 8 bases and the J gene lost 3 bases, with 7 bases spanning the gap. This CDR3 has 12 amino acids. The CDR3 DNA sequence: TGTGCCAGCCTGCGGGACACCGGGGAGCTGTTTTTT. Protein product: CASLRDTGELFF.

DNA for the CDR3: TGTGTTAGCACCGCCGGACAGGGAATTCATGGTGAGCAGTTCTTC. It yields the protein CVSTAGQGIHGEQFF. The rearrangement uses TRBV7-2 and TRBJ2-1, with TRBD1 matching over 8 bases. This CDR3 contains 15 residues. Germline values: CDR1 SGHTA, CDR2 FQGNSA.

This clonotype was found many times. The chain uses TRBV6-2 or TRBV6-3 and TRBJ1-1; TRBD1 matches 10 bases. The ends lost 6 bases at V and 3 bases at J; junction bases unmatched: 7. Germline V gene data show CDR1 as MNHEY and CDR2 as SVGEGT. This CDR3 contains 15 residues. This CDR3 is CASSPIGTGDTEAFF. In DNA form, the CDR3 reads TGTGCCAGCAGCCCTATAGGGACAGGGGACACTGAAGCTTTCTTT.

The chain combines TRBV5-6 with TRBJ2-7; TRBD1 matches at 10 bases. Germline V gene lookup returns CDR1 SGHDT and CDR2 YYEEEE. This CDR3 spans 15 amino acids. V lost 0 bases, J lost 6 bases, and 6 bases stayed unmatched. CDR3 nucleotide sequence: TGTGCCAGCAGCTTGGTTCCGGGACAGGGGACCGAGCAGTACTTC. It is translated as CASSLVPGQGTEQYF.

The CDR3 loop reads CACPRLAREGETQYF. DNA for the CDR3: TGTGCCTGCCCGAGACTAGCCCGAGAGGGCGAGACCCAGTACTTC. The chain carries TRBV30 and TRBJ2-5, with TRBD2 matching over 7 bases. V lost 6 bases and J lost 5; bases outside the gene matches: 15. The germline gives CDR1 GTSNPN, CDR2 SVGIG (reference sequence). The CDR3 covers 15 residues.

The genes are TRBV20-1 and TRBJ1-5; D perhaps matches TRBD1 (6 bases). The length of the CDR3 is 15 residues. Per the germline V gene, CDR1 is DFQATT and CDR2 is SNEGSKA (reference sequence). Trimming shortened V by 1 base and J by 6 bases, and 16 bases separated the two germline ends. The CDR3 spells CSARVAFGGRQPQHF. The CDR3, as DNA: TGCAGTGCTAGAGTAGCATTCGGGGGCCGTCAGCCCCAGCATTTT.

The rearrangement uses TRBV7-2 and TRBJ1-5, with a possible D match to TRBD1 (5 bases). This CDR3 is 13 amino acids long. CDR1 is SGHTA and CDR2 is FQGNSA in the germline V gene. V was cut by 5 bases and J by 10 bases, with 15 bases left in between. CDR3 DNA: TGTGCCAGCAGCCTGGGGGTGTGGGGACCCCAGCATTTT. This codes for CASSLGVWGPQHF.

This clonotype has ten or more counts. The rearrangement joins TRBV20-1 to TRBJ1-5; TRBD1 agrees at 7 bases. V was pared by 4 bases and J by 1 base, with 7 bases of the junction left unmatched. The CDR3 consists of 15 residues. Germline assignment: CDR1 DFQATT and CDR2 SNEGSKA (reference sequence). The CDR3 DNA sequence: TGCAGTGCTATTGGGGCAGGGGGAAGCAATCAGCCCCAGCATTTT. Residues: CSAIGAGGSNQPQHF.

In this sample, this clonotype turned up many times. CDR3 sequence (DNA): TGTGCCAGCAGCTTAGCGAGCAATCAGCCCCAGCATTTT. This translates into CASSLASNQPQHF. The rearrangement links TRBV7-2 to TRBJ1-5; D remains unclear. Germline V gene sequence: CDR1 SGHTA, CDR2 FQGNSA. V was shortened by 0 bases and J by 1 base, with 1 base between the two germline ends. The CDR3 length is 13 residues.

This clonotype was recorded at least ten times. The chain recombines TRBV20-1 with TRBJ2-7, with D tentatively TRBD1 or TRBD2 (5 bases each). The CDR3 loop spans 14 amino acids. V shed 0 bases and J shed 3 bases, with 12 bases lying between them. Per the germline V gene, CDR1 is DFQATT and CDR2 is SNEGSKA (reference sequence). CDR3 nucleotides: TGCAGTGCTAGAGATGTGGGGGTTAGCTACGAGCAGTACTTC. Encoded protein: CSARDVGVSYEQYF.

This clonotype was picked up a small number of times. The chain is built from TRBV28 and TRBJ2-5; D uncertain. The V end was cut by 5 bases, the J end by 0 bases, with 4 bases between. Per the germline V gene, CDR1 is MDHEN and CDR2 is SYDVKM. The CDR3 runs 12 residues. The CDR3 reads CASSTYQETQYF. The DNA for the CDR3 is TGTGCCAGCAGTACCTACCAAGAGACCCAGTACTTC.

The rearrangement uses TRBV12-3 or TRBV12-4 and TRBJ2-4; no reliable D call. The CDR3 loop spans 11 amino acids. Trimming shortened V by 3 bases and J by 7 bases, and 4 bases separated the two germline ends. The CDR3 reads CASSLSNIQYF. CDR3 nucleotide sequence: TGTGCCAGCAGTTTGAGTAACATTCAGTACTTC.

This clonotype was observed a handful of times. The chain couples TRBV20-1 to TRBJ1-5; a weak D match, TRBD1 (6 bases). V was shortened by 6 bases and J by 6 bases, with 12 bases between the two germline ends. The CDR3 has 12 residues. The germline CDR1 and CDR2 sequences are DFQATT and SNEGSKA (reference sequence). CDR3 region: CSAQGGGQPQHF. The CDR3, as DNA: TGCAGTGCGCAAGGGGGGGGTCAGCCCCAGCATTTT.

This clonotype came up many times. The rearrangement joins TRBV6-5 to TRBJ1-6, with TRBD1 identical over 7 bases. Unmatched junction bases numbered 6, after V lost 0 bases and J lost 7 bases. From germline, CDR1 is MNHEY and CDR2 SVGAGI. CDR3 size: 16 residues. In nucleotides, the CDR3 is TGTGCCAGCAGTTACTCCGCCGGGACAGAGAATTCACCCCTCCACTTT. Protein product: CASSYSAGTENSPLHF.